These 31 T cell receptor beta chains share one sample of origin, sequenced in a study of T cell responses to AZD1222 COVID-19 vaccine. The data were produced by immunoSEQ multiplex PCR, yet TCRdb's version contains in-frame clones alone and is incomplete. This sample has 90,000 to 110,000 clones, with roughly 88% found just once. Sequenced material: peripheral blood, taken on day 0 of AZD1222 vaccination. Receptors were obtained from an adult in good health.

J is TRBJ1-4 and V is TRBV19; D may be TRBD1 (5 bases). The ends were cut back, 9 bases at V and 0 bases at J, with 17 bases in the middle. Germline V gene sequence: CDR1 LNHDA, CDR2 SQIVND (reference sequence). The CDR3 loop spans 16 amino acids. The CDR3 DNA reads TGTGCCAGCTCCGGCCGCAGGGTTACAACTAATGAAAAACTGTTTTTT. Its protein is CASSGRRVTTNEKLFF.

This clone was seen a single time. The V and J genes are TRBV2 and TRBJ2-3; tentatively, D is TRBD1 (5 bases). Trimming shortened V by 7 bases and J by 6 bases, and 20 bases separated the two germline ends. CDR3 length: 15 amino acids. From germline, CDR1 is SNHLY and CDR2 FYNNEI. CDR3 sequence reads: CASILKGPQGDTQYF. The CDR3 DNA follows: TGTGCCAGCATCCTAAAGGGCCCTCAGGGCGATACGCAGTATTTT.

The J gene is TRBJ1-1, the V gene TRBV5-1; D call uncertain. V shed 0 bases and J shed 8 bases, with 8 bases lying between them. Germline V gives CDR1 SGHRS, CDR2 YFSETQ. This CDR3 contains 12 residues. The CDR3 loop reads CASSLAGGEAFF. CDR3 DNA: TGCGCCAGCAGCTTGGCCGGCGGGGAAGCTTTCTTT. Combining the CDR3 with reference TRBV5-1 and TRBJ1-1 gives the whole variable domain KAGVTQTPRYLIKTRGQQVTLSCSPISGHRSVSWYQQTPGQGLQFLFEYFSETQRNKGNFPGRFSGRQFSNSRSEMNVSTLELGDSALYLCASSLAGGEAFFGQGTRLTVV.

The chain is built from TRBV5-1 and TRBJ2-7, with 8 bases lining up with TRBD1. The V segment lost 4 bases and the J segment 3 bases; nucleotides outside the gene matches: 9. CDR1 SGHRS and CDR2 YFSETQ come from the germline V gene. The CDR3 runs to 15 residues. CDR3 residues: CASSRQTGEDYEQYF. The DNA of the CDR3 is TGCGCCAGCAGCCGTCAGACAGGGGAAGACTACGAGCAGTACTTC.

The chain combines TRBV9 with TRBJ2-7, with no clear D. Trimming removed 0 bases at V and 5 bases at J, with 9 bases between. This CDR3 has 13 residues. The germline V gene has CDR1 SGDLS and CDR2 YYNGEE. The CDR3 loop is CASSVVGGHEQYF. DNA for the CDR3: TGTGCCAGCAGCGTAGTGGGTGGCCACGAGCAGTACTTC.

The chain has TRBV13 and TRBJ2-1; D not resolved. Germline CDR1 and CDR2: PRHDT and FYEKMQ (reference sequence). The CDR3 loop spans 15 amino acids. The V and J ends lost 3 bases and 0 bases respectively, with 9 bases between them. CDR3 sequence (DNA): TGTGCCAGCAGCTTTACGACGAGCTCCTACAATGAGCAGTTCTTC. Translating it yields CASSFTTSSYNEQFF. Full variable domain (rest looked up from reference TRBV13 and TRBJ2-1): AAGVIQSPRHLIKEKRETATLKCYPIPRHDTVYWYQQGPGQDPQFLISFYEKMQSDKGSIPDRFSAQQFSDYHSELNMSSLELGDSALYFCASSFTTSSYNEQFFGPGTRLTVL.

The chain uses TRBV14 and TRBJ1-6; 8 bases map to TRBD1. This CDR3 region has 17 residues. Germline V CDR1 and CDR2: SGHDN, FVKESK. Trimming at V came to 0 bases and at J to 7 bases, leaving 8 bases not matched to a gene. CDR3 sequence reads: CASSQDRRTGLNSPLHF. The DNA of the CDR3 is TGTGCCAGCAGCCAAGATAGAAGGACAGGGCTAAATTCACCCCTCCACTTT.

The gene calls are TRBV27 and TRBJ1-1, with 9 bases identical to TRBD1. The length of the CDR3 is 15 residues. J lost 0 bases, V lost 6 bases, and 5 bases had no gene match. Germline assignment: CDR1 MNHEY and CDR2 SMNVEV (reference sequence). DNA of the CDR3: TGTGCCAGCAGACGGACAGGGGTAATGAACACTGAAGCTTTCTTT. Amino acid sequence: CASRRTGVMNTEAFF.

The chain joins TRBV2 to TRBJ1-4; maybe TRBD1 (5 bases). V lost 4 bases and J 2 bases, leaving 11 bases between the germline ends. Germline values: CDR1 SNHLY, CDR2 FYNNEI. This CDR3 is 15 amino acids long. The CDR3 DNA follows: TGTGCCAGCAGTGCAAGACAGCCTACTAATGAAAAACTGTTTTTT. It translates to CASSARQPTNEKLFF.

In this sample, this clone turned up a few times. The chain employs TRBV25-1 and TRBJ1-5, with a tentative D call TRBD1 (6 bases). The germline gives CDR1 MGHDK, CDR2 SYGVNS. The CDR3 length is 13 residues. Trimming took 6 bases from V and 7 from J, leaving 13 bases between them. The CDR3 protein is CASSKQGIQPQHF. The CDR3 nucleotides read TGTGCCAGCAGCAAACAGGGTATACAGCCCCAGCATTTT.

This clone was seen only once. V usage is TRBV19 and J usage is TRBJ1-1; TRBD1 is a possible D gene (5 bases). V lost 7 bases and J lost 0, with 9 bases in between. CDR3 length: 13 amino acids. Germline V gene lookup returns CDR1 LNHDA and CDR2 SQIVND (reference sequence). For the CDR3, the DNA is TGTGCCAGTACATGGGGGGTGAACACTGAAGCTTTCTTT. It yields the protein CASTWGVNTEAFF.

The chain employs TRBV6-2 or TRBV6-3 and TRBJ1-6; no reliable D call. The CDR3 is made up of 12 amino acids. Germline V gene sequence: CDR1 MNHEY, CDR2 SVGEGT. V was shortened by 4 bases and J by 8 bases, with 6 bases between the two germline ends. The CDR3 nucleotides read TGTGCCAGCAGTTCGTATCATTCACCCCTCCACTTT. This encodes CASSSYHSPLHF.

This chain uses TRBV29-1 with TRBJ2-5, with D possibly matching TRBD2 (5 bases). V lost 4 bases to trimming and J lost 4 bases, with 7 bases between them. Germline CDR1 and CDR2: SQVTM and ANQGSEA. The CDR3 length is 11 residues. The CDR3 loop is CSVAGVETQYF. CDR3 bases: TGCAGCGTTGCCGGGGTAGAGACCCAGTACTTC.

The chain uses TRBV2 and TRBJ1-5; 8 positions match TRBD1. The CDR3 runs 17 residues. Trimming took 4 bases from V and 9 from J; bases not matched to a gene: 17. Germline V gene sequence: CDR1 SNHLY, CDR2 FYNNEI. The CDR3 here is CASSAPVDRDFFGPQHF. The CDR3, as DNA: TGTGCCAGCAGTGCCCCCGTGGACAGGGACTTCTTTGGGCCCCAGCATTTT.

The chain joins TRBV7-3 to TRBJ2-3, with D possibly being TRBD1 (6 bases). Germline-derived CDR1 and CDR2 are SGHTA and FQGTGA. V was clipped by 4 bases and J by 5 bases, with 13 bases between them. This CDR3 has 14 amino acids. CDR3 DNA: TGTGCCAGCAGCTCTTGGGGGCGTAAAGATACGCAGTATTTT. It is translated as CASSSWGRKDTQYF.

The chain has TRBV5-4 and TRBJ2-3; tentative D call: TRBD2 (5 bases). The CDR3 sequence is 17 residues long. Germline V gene data show CDR1 as SGHNT and CDR2 as YYREEE (reference sequence). Trimming removed 0 bases from V and 0 bases from J, with 14 bases in between. In nucleotides, the CDR3 is TGTGCCAGCAGCTTGGCCGGAGGCCCGGTTAGCACAGATACGCAGTATTTT. The encoded protein is CASSLAGGPVSTDTQYF.

J is TRBJ2-3 and V is TRBV11-2, with a possible D match to TRBD2 (5 bases). There are 16 residues in the CDR3. In germline, CDR1 is SGHAT, CDR2 FQNNGV. Trimming removed 1 base at V and 5 bases at J, with 16 bases between. The CDR3 region is CASSLGALPSGDTQYF. The CDR3 nucleotides read TGTGCCAGCAGCTTAGGGGCCCTACCGAGCGGAGATACGCAGTATTTT. The full variable domain, rest sourced from reference TRBV11-2 and TRBJ2-3, is EAGVAQSPRYKIIEKRQSVAFWCNPISGHATLYWYQQILGQGPKLLIQFQNNGVVDDSQLPKDRFSAERLKGVDSTLKIQPAKLEDSAVYLCASSLGALPSGDTQYFGPGTRLTVL.

This chain connects TRBV7-7 to TRBJ2-1; D uncertain. This CDR3 comprises 13 residues. V shed 5 bases and J shed 4 bases, with 9 bases lying between them. Germline V lookup: CDR1 SSHAT, CDR2 FNYEAQ (reference sequence). The CDR3 loop reads CASSARPYNEQFF. The CDR3 DNA reads TGTGCCAGCAGCGCCCGCCCATACAATGAGCAGTTCTTC.

This chain connects TRBV7-6 to TRBJ2-6, with 9 bases aligning to TRBD1. CDR3 length equals 19 residues. The germline CDR1 and CDR2 sequences are SGHVS and FNYEAQ. The J segment lost 1 base and the V segment lost 2 bases, leaving 9 bases of the junction unmatched. CDR3 nucleotide sequence: TGTGCCAGCAGCTTATGGGACAGGGCCACATTTTCTGGGGCCAACGTCCTGACTTTC. Translating it yields CASSLWDRATFSGANVLTF.

This clone has just a few counts. Distinct nucleotide sequences in the sample also encode this CDR3. The V call is TRBV6-4, the J call TRBJ2-1; 10 nucleotides line up with TRBD2. J was trimmed by 6 bases and V by 6 bases; bases with no gene match: 5. Germline CDR1 is MRHNA and CDR2 is SNTAGT. The CDR3 sequence is 14 residues long. Here the CDR3 reads CASSVAGGRNEQFF. In nucleotides, the CDR3 is TGTGCCAGCAGCGTAGCGGGAGGACGCAATGAGCAGTTCTTC.

V gene TRBV19 combines with J gene TRBJ1-2; 9 positions agree with TRBD1. Germline values: CDR1 LNHDA, CDR2 SQIVND (reference sequence). This CDR3 has 16 amino acids. Trimming at V came to 9 bases and at J to 4 bases, leaving 15 bases not matched to a gene. The CDR3 DNA reads as TGTGCCAGAAGCCCGGACAGGGGAGGATGTGTCTATGGCTACACCTTC. The encoded protein is CARSPDRGGCVYGYTF. The full variable domain, its missing parts supplied by reference TRBV19 and TRBJ1-2, is DGGITQSPKYLFRKEGQNVTLSCEQNLNHDAMYWYRQDPGQGLRLIYYSQIVNDFQKGDIAEGYSVSREKKESFPLTVTSAQKNPTAFYLCARSPDRGGCVYGYTFGSGTRLTVV.

The chain uses TRBV19 and TRBJ1-1; 9 bases map to TRBD1. The CDR3 has 14 amino acids. Germline assignment: CDR1 LNHDA and CDR2 SQIVND (reference sequence). J was trimmed by 6 bases and V by 7 bases; bases with no gene match: 9. In nucleotides, the CDR3 is TGTGCCAGTACCCCCCACGGGACAGGGCCTGAAGCTTTCTTT. Translation: CASTPHGTGPEAFF.

The J gene is TRBJ2-3, the V gene TRBV29-1; 10 nucleotides line up with TRBD2. J lost 1 base, V lost 5 bases, and 6 bases had no gene match. The CDR3 loop spans 15 amino acids. Germline lookup yields CDR1 SQVTM and CDR2 ANQGSEA. This chain's CDR3 is CSVLTSGIRTDTQYF. CDR3 DNA sequence: TGCAGCGTTCTAACTAGCGGGATTCGCACAGATACGCAGTATTTT.

This chain joins TRBV10-3 and TRBJ2-3; 11 positions match TRBD2. Losses at the gene ends were 2 bases for V and 4 bases for J; bases not matched to a gene: 2. This CDR3 has 15 amino acids. The germline gives CDR1 ENHRY, CDR2 SYGVKD. The CDR3 is CAISEGLAGSDTQYF. DNA of the CDR3: TGTGCCATCAGTGAGGGACTAGCGGGTTCAGATACGCAGTATTTT.

The genes are TRBV24-1 and TRBJ1-6; 8 bases are a match to TRBD1. With 9 bases clipped from V and 10 bases from J, the junction kept 7 bases outside the gene matches. Germline CDR1 and CDR2: KGHDR and SFDVKD. The CDR3 extends over 13 amino acids. CDR3 residues: CATQDRERSPLHF. The DNA for the CDR3 is TGTGCCACCCAGGACAGGGAGCGATCACCCCTCCACTTT.

This clone appeared a single time. The gene calls are TRBV7-6 and TRBJ2-1, with TRBD2 matching 8 bases. CDR1 is SGHVS, CDR2 FNYEAQ, per germline. The length of the CDR3 is 16 residues. J gave up 0 bases and V 2 bases, and 3 bases lay outside the gene matches. CDR3 coding DNA: TGTGCCAGCAGCTTAATAAGCGGGAGCTCCTACAATGAGCAGTTCTTC. Its translation is CASSLISGSSYNEQFF.

The table lists this clone with a few counts. The sample holds other DNA sequences that translate to the same CDR3. The rearrangement links TRBV18 to TRBJ2-7, with D tentatively TRBD1 (6 bases). The V and J ends lost 5 bases and 3 bases respectively, with 11 bases between them. The CDR3 consists of 13 residues. Per germline, CDR1 KGHSH and CDR2 LQKENI. Here the CDR3 DNA reads TGTGCCAGCTCAAGACCGGACAGCTACGAGCAGTACGTC. Encoded protein: CASSRPDSYEQYV.

The chain joins TRBV7-3 to TRBJ2-7, with 7 nucleotides matching TRBD1. V shed 1 base, J shed 3 bases, and the junction held 3 bases outside the gene matches. Germline V gene sequence: CDR1 SGHTA, CDR2 FQGTGA. This CDR3 region has 14 residues. CDR3 loop: CASSLRAGGYEQYF. Here the CDR3 DNA reads TGTGCCAGCAGCTTAAGGGCAGGGGGCTACGAGCAGTACTTC.

V gene TRBV28 combines with J gene TRBJ1-1; 7 bases map to TRBD1. The CDR3 covers 14 residues. CDR1 and CDR2 from the germline V gene are MDHEN and SYDVKM. V gave up 6 bases and J gave up 5 bases; unmatched junction bases: 9. For the CDR3, the DNA is TGTGCCAGCAGCTATGACAGGGTATTAACTGAAGCTTTCTTT. Translating gives CASSYDRVLTEAFF. The full variable domain, with the rest looked up from reference TRBV28 and TRBJ1-1, is DVKVTQSSRYLVKRTGEKVFLECVQDMDHENMFWYRQDPGLGLRLIYFSYDVKMKEKGDIPEGYSVSREKKERFSLILESASTNQTSMYLCASSYDRVLTEAFFGQGTRLTVV.

This clone was observed once. This rearrangement joins TRBV6-5 to TRBJ1-6, with 7 bases fitting TRBD1. With 0 bases clipped from V and 7 bases from J, the junction kept 3 bases outside the gene matches. The CDR3 has 15 residues. Per the germline V gene, CDR1 is MNHEY and CDR2 is SVGAGI. This CDR3 is CASSYSEGANSPLHF. In nucleotides, the CDR3 is TGTGCCAGCAGTTACTCTGAGGGGGCGAATTCACCCCTCCACTTT.

The chain uses TRBV7-8 and TRBJ1-4; no firm D call. The V gene lost 6 bases and the J gene lost 8 bases, with 13 bases spanning the gap. The length of the CDR3 is 13 residues. CDR1 and CDR2 (germline): SGHVS, FQNEAQ. As DNA, the CDR3 is TGTGCCAGCAGAAATCGGGCGGGGGAAAAACTGTTTTTT. Encoded protein: CASRNRAGEKLFF.